Below, 21 T cell receptor beta chains from the same sample are listed, as sequenced in a study of blood T cells in healthy people across ages. Together with a sample-barcoded 5' primer, a J-beta primer mix was included in a second PCR lasting roughly 7 to 11 cycles. MiXCR was run by TCRdb on the 5' RACE reads, yielding one entry per CDR3 protein. Of roughly 800,000 distinct CDR3 sequences in the sample, 58% are singletons; the top ten hold approximately 20%. Source material: blood. The receptor set was obtained from a man aged 30 to 39 in good health.

The gene calls are TRBV29-1 and TRBJ2-5; TRBD2 matches at 12 bases. The CDR3 is 13 residues long. Germline V CDR1 and CDR2: SQVTM, ANQGSEA. Trimming took 5 bases from V and 2 from J; bases not matched to a gene: 0. CDR3 bases: TGCAGCGTTACTAGCGGGGGGCAAGAGACCCAGTACTTC. Translating gives CSVTSGGQETQYF.

The chain uses TRBV3-1 and TRBJ2-4; 7 nucleotides align to TRBD2. The germline V gene encodes CDR1 LGHDT and CDR2 YNNKEL (reference sequence). J was trimmed by 6 bases and V by 1 base; bases with no gene match: 18. This CDR3 has 19 amino acids. The CDR3, as DNA: TGTGCCAGCAGCCAAGGGCTTACTAGCGCCCTAGCCCCCTCAAACATTCAGTACTTC. Amino acids: CASSQGLTSALAPSNIQYF.

V and J are TRBV7-2 and TRBJ2-7; 7 nucleotides match TRBD2. Germline CDR1 and CDR2: SGHTA and FQGNSA. V trimming: 3 bases; J trimming: 8 bases; junction bases outside the gene matches: 13. This CDR3 comprises 15 residues. The CDR3 sequence is CASSLASGTQYKQYF. CDR3 DNA: TGTGCCAGCAGCTTGGCTAGCGGAACGCAATACAAGCAGTACTTC.

V gene TRBV7-9 combines with J gene TRBJ2-1, with 10 bases fitting TRBD1. Germline V gene data show CDR1 as SEHNR and CDR2 as FQNEAQ (reference sequence). Trimming cost V 3 bases and J 10 bases; bases outside gene matches: 9. CDR3 length: 15 amino acids. The CDR3 DNA follows: TGTGCCAGCAGCTTTGACAGGGGGCGTGATCCCGAGCAGTTCTTC. Translation: CASSFDRGRDPEQFF.

The genes are TRBV29-1 and TRBJ1-2, with D perhaps TRBD1 (5 bases). V lost 0 bases and J lost 8, with 16 bases in between. CDR3 length equals 14 residues. Germline V gene sequence: CDR1 SQVTM, CDR2 ANQGSEA. The CDR3: CSVEDPGQGEGYTF. Here the CDR3 DNA reads TGCAGCGTTGAAGACCCCGGACAAGGGGAAGGCTACACCTTC.

This chain links TRBV7-6 with TRBJ1-2; perhaps TRBD1 as D (6 bases). V was cut by 5 bases and J by 2 bases, with 15 bases left in between. Germline V CDR1 and CDR2: SGHVS, FNYEAQ. The CDR3 runs to 15 residues. The CDR3 bases are TGTGCCAGCAGCCCGCGACAGGAAAAAAACTATGGCTACACCTTC. It specifies CASSPRQEKNYGYTF.

V is TRBV18 and J is TRBJ1-4; D ambiguous. V was pared by 2 bases and J by 2 bases, with 9 bases between. Germline V lookup: CDR1 KGHSH, CDR2 LQKENI. The CDR3 has 15 residues. The CDR3 sequence: CASSPFGWTNEKLFF. As DNA, the CDR3 is TGTGCCAGCTCACCATTCGGTTGGACTAATGAAAAACTGTTTTTT.

V and J are TRBV2 and TRBJ2-1; TRBD2 agrees at 9 bases. This CDR3 is built from 16 residues. V lost 2 bases, J lost 8 bases, and 10 bases stayed unmatched. CDR1 is SNHLY and CDR2 is FYNNEI in the germline V gene. This CDR3 reads CASSEWGSGGGDEQFF. CDR3 DNA sequence: TGTGCCAGCAGTGAATGGGGTAGCGGGGGAGGTGATGAGCAGTTCTTC.

The chain links TRBV20-1 to TRBJ1-2; D unclear. This CDR3 contains 12 residues. V was shortened by 0 bases and J by 8 bases, with 10 bases between the two germline ends. CDR1 and CDR2 (germline): DFQATT, SNEGSKA (reference sequence). The CDR3, as DNA: TGCAGTGCTAGAGATCGCTTGGGGGGCTACACCTTC. Residues: CSARDRLGGYTF.

This clonotype was seen a few times. For the CDR3, the DNA is TGTGCCAGCAGCCCCCCCCCATATCTAGCGCACTCCTACGAGCAGTACTTC. Protein: CASSPPPYLAHSYEQYF. The V call is TRBV28, the J call TRBJ2-7; D is perhaps TRBD2 (6 bases). Germline CDR1 and CDR2: MDHEN and SYDVKM. V gave up 6 bases and J gave up 0 bases, with 21 bases separating them. The CDR3 runs 17 residues.

J is TRBJ2-3 and V is TRBV20-1; D gene ambiguous. V was shortened by 1 base and J by 0 bases, with 5 bases between the two germline ends. From germline, CDR1 is DFQATT and CDR2 SNEGSKA (reference sequence). The CDR3 sequence is 13 residues long. The CDR3 reads CSARAISTDTQYF. CDR3 nucleotides: TGCAGTGCTAGAGCTATTAGCACAGATACGCAGTATTTT.

This chain connects TRBV20-1 to TRBJ1-1; 7 bases agree with TRBD1. There are 17 residues in the CDR3. With V trimmed by 2 bases and J by 0 bases, 12 bases remained unmatched. The V gene's germline CDR1 is DFQATT and CDR2 SNEGSKA (reference sequence). This CDR3 is CSARQFPRTGMNTEAFF. As DNA, the CDR3 is TGCAGTGCTAGACAATTCCCACGGACAGGAATGAACACTGAAGCTTTCTTT.

The V call is TRBV20-1, the J call TRBJ2-1; the D is unclear. The CDR3 consists of 16 residues. CDR1 is DFQATT and CDR2 is SNEGSKA in the germline V gene (reference sequence). Trimming removed 1 base at V and 2 bases at J, with 15 bases between. CDR3: CSARVSDPVTYNEQFF. As DNA, the CDR3 is TGCAGTGCTAGAGTGTCGGACCCCGTTACCTACAATGAGCAGTTCTTC.

The chain recombines TRBV6-2 or TRBV6-3 with TRBJ1-1; D is undetermined. Germline CDR1 MNHEY, CDR2 SVGEGT. V was cut by 2 bases and J by 5 bases, with 6 bases left in between. The CDR3 extends over 12 amino acids. The CDR3 nucleotides read TGTGCCAGCAGTTACGGGTGGACTGAAGCTTTCTTT. Protein sequence: CASSYGWTEAFF.

The chain employs TRBV28 and TRBJ1-2; D gene ambiguous. The CDR3 runs to 14 residues. Germline V gene lookup returns CDR1 MDHEN and CDR2 SYDVKM. V lost 7 bases and J lost 6, with 18 bases in between. CDR3: CASTNRPKWDGYTF. For the CDR3, the DNA is TGTGCCAGCACAAATCGGCCGAAATGGGATGGCTACACCTTC.

This clonotype was recorded a few times. The chain employs TRBV12-3 or TRBV12-4 and TRBJ2-3, with a tentative D call TRBD1 (6 bases). Trimming removed 9 bases at V and 2 bases at J, with 15 bases between. This CDR3 is 14 amino acids long. CDR3 sequence (DNA): TGTGCCAGTCAAGGACAGCTACCCACAGATACGCAGTATTTT. Protein: CASQGQLPTDTQYF.

With respect to this clonotype: With a much larger clone just one base away, this may be a read error. The V gene is TRBV20-1, the J gene TRBJ2-5, with 8 bases matching TRBD2. The CDR3 is 13 amino acids. From germline, CDR1 is DFQATT and CDR2 SNEGSKA (reference sequence). J gave up 11 bases and V 5 bases, and 13 bases lay outside the gene matches. In DNA, the CDR3 is TGCAGTGCTCCCCCGGGAGGGAGGAATGAGCAGTACTTC. Residues: CSAPPGGRNEQYF.

A few counts support this clonotype. V gene TRBV29-1 combines with J gene TRBJ1-2; TRBD1 matches at 10 bases. The V segment lost 4 bases and the J segment 4 bases; nucleotides outside the gene matches: 9. This CDR3 region has 15 residues. The germline CDR1 and CDR2 sequences are SQVTM and ANQGSEA. The DNA for the CDR3 is TGCAGCGTTGGGGGACAGGGGAGTTTCCCCTATGGCTACACCTTC. Translated, it gives CSVGGQGSFPYGYTF.

In this sample, this clonotype turned up a few times. The chain couples TRBV7-9 to TRBJ2-6, with D possibly TRBD2 on 5 matching bases. The V gene's germline CDR1 is SEHNR and CDR2 FQNEAQ (reference sequence). The V gene lost 2 bases and the J gene lost 1 base, with 9 bases spanning the gap. The CDR3 runs 16 residues. CDR3 DNA: TGTGCCAGCAGCTTAAGAGGGTGGTCTGGGGCCAACGTCCTGACTTTC. The encoded protein is CASSLRGWSGANVLTF.

The chain links TRBV6-1 to TRBJ1-4; D might be TRBD1 (5 bases). The CDR3 runs to 15 residues. Germline V gene data show CDR1 as MNHNS and CDR2 as SASEGT. Trimming left V 4 bases short and J 7 bases short, with 16 bases between. The CDR3 nucleotides are TGTGCCAGCAGTGTCTGGGGGTCGGGAGGTGAAAAACTGTTTTTT. Its protein product is CASSVWGSGGEKLFF.

V and J are TRBV27 and TRBJ2-1; no reliable D call. CDR3 length: 11 amino acids. Germline V gives CDR1 MNHEY, CDR2 SMNVEV (reference sequence). With 5 bases removed from V and 10 bases from J, the gap between germline ends came to 9 bases. The CDR3 loop is CASSGYEEQFF. The CDR3 nucleotides are TGTGCCAGCAGTGGGTACGAAGAGCAGTTCTTC.